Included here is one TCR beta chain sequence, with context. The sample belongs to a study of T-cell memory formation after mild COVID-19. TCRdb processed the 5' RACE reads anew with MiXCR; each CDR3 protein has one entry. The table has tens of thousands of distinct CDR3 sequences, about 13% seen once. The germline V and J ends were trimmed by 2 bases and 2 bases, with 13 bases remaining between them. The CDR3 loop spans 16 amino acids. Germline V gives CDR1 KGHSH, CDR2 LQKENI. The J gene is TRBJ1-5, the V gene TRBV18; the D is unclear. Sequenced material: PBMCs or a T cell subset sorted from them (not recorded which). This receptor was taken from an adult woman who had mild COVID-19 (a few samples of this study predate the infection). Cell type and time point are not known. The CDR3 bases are TGTGCCAGCTCACCAGGAACTGGGATGGGCAATCAGCCCCAGCATTTT. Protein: CASSPGTGMGNQPQHF.